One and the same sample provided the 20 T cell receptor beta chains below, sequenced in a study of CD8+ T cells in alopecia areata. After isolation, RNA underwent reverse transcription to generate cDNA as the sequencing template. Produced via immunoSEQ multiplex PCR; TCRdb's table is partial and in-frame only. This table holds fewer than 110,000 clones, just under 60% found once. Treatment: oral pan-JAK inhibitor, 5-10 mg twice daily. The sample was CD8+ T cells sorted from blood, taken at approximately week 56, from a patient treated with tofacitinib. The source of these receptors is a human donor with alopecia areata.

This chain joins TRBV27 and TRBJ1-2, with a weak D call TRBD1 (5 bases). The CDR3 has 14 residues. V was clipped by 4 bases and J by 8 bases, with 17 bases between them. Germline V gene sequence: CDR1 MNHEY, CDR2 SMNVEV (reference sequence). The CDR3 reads CASSSDGMGQGYTF. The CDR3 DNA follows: TGTGCCAGCAGTTCGGACGGAATGGGGCAAGGCTACACCTTC.

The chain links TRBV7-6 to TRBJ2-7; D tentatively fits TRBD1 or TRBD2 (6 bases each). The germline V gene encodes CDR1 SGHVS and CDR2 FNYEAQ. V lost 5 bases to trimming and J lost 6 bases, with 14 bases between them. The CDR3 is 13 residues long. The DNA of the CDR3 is TGTGCCAGCAGCGGAGGGGGGTCGTCCGAGCAGTACTTC. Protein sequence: CASSGGGSSEQYF.

CDR3: CASESGVGNNSPLHF. Here the CDR3 DNA reads TGTGCCTCGGAATCGGGGGTAGGGAATAATTCACCCCTCCACTTT. The V call is TRBV30, the J call TRBJ1-6; possible D gene TRBD1, 5 bases. V was trimmed by 7 bases and J by 5 bases, leaving 18 bases between them. CDR3 length: 15 residues. Per germline, CDR1 GTSNPN and CDR2 SVGIG (reference sequence). Based on the CDR3 plus reference TRBV30 and TRBJ1-6, the full variable domain is SQTIHQWPATLVQPVGSPLSLECTVEGTSNPNLYWYRQAAGRGLQLLFYSVGIGQISSEVPQNLSASRPQDRQFILSSKKLLLSDSGFYLCASESGVGNNSPLHFGNGTRLTVT.

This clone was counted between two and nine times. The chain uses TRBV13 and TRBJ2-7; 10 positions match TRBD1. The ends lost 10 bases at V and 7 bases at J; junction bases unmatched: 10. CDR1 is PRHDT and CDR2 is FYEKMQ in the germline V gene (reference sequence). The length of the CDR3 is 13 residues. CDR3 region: CAIRGTGEGEQYF. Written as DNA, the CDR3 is TGTGCCATCAGGGGGACAGGGGAAGGGGAGCAGTACTTC.

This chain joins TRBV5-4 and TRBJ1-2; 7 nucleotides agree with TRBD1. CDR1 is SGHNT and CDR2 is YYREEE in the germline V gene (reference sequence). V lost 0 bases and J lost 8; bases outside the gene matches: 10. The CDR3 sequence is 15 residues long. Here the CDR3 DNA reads TGTGCCAGCAGCTTGGGGGACAGTGGTTGGTTGGGCTACACCTTC. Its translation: CASSLGDSGWLGYTF.

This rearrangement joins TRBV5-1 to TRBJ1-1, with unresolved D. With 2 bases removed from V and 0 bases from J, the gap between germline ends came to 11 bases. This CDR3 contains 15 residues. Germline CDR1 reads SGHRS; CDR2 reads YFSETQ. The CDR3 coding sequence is TGCGCCAGCAGCTTACGGGGTGGGCTGAACACTGAAGCTTTCTTT. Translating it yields CASSLRGGLNTEAFF.

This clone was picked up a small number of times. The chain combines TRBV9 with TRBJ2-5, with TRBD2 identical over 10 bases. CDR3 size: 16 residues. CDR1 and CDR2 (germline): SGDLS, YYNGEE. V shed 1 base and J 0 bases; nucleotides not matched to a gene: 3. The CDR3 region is CASSVSAGGYQETQYF. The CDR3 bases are TGTGCCAGCAGCGTATCAGCGGGGGGGTACCAAGAGACCCAGTACTTC.

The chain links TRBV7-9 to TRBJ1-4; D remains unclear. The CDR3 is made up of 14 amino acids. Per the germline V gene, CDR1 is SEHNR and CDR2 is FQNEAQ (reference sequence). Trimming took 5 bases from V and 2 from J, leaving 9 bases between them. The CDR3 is CASSPVSTNEKLFF. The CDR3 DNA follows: TGTGCCAGCAGCCCGGTGTCTACTAATGAAAAACTGTTTTTT.

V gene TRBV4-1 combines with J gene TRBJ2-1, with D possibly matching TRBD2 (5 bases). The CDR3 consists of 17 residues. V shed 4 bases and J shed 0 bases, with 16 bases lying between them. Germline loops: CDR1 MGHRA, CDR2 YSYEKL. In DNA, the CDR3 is TGCGCCAGCAGCCCCGCGGGTCGAGAAAGCTCCTACAATGAGCAGTTCTTC. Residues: CASSPAGRESSYNEQFF.

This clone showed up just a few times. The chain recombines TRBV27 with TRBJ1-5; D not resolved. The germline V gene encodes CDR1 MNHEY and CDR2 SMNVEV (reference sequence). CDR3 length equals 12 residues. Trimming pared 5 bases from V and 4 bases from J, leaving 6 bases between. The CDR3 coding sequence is TGTGCCAGCAGTCCCCTGAATCAGCCCCAGCATTTT. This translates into CASSPLNQPQHF.

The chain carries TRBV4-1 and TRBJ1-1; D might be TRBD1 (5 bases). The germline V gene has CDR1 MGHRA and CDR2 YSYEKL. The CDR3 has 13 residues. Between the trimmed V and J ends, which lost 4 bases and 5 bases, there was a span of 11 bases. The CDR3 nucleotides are TGCGCCAGCAGCCGTCGGGACTTAACTGAAGCTTTCTTT. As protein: CASSRRDLTEAFF.

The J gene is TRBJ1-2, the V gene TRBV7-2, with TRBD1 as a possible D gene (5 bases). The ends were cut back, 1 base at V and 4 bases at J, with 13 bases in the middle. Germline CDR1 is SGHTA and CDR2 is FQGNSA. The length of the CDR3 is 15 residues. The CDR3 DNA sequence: TGTGCCAGCAGCTTAGTTTGTGGGGCTGTCTATGGCTACACCTTC. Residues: CASSLVCGAVYGYTF.

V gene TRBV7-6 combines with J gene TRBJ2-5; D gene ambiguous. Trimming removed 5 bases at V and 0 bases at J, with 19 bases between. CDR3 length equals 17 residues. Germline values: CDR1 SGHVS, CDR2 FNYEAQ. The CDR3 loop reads CASSPPPVTKNQETQYF. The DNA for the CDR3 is TGTGCCAGCAGCCCCCCCCCGGTCACCAAAAACCAAGAGACCCAGTACTTC.

CDR3 bases: TGTGCCAGCAGCTCGCTAGCGGGGGGCTTTAACGAGCAGTACTTC. Its protein is CASSSLAGGFNEQYF. The chain couples TRBV7-9 to TRBJ2-7, with 11 bases aligning to TRBD2. The CDR3 length is 15 residues. Looked up from germline, CDR1 is SEHNR and CDR2 is FQNEAQ (reference sequence). V trimming: 4 bases; J trimming: 5 bases; junction bases outside the gene matches: 7.

CDR3 coding DNA: TGTGCCAGCAGTTACTATGGGCTTGATGGGGCCAACGTCCTGACTTTC. Encoded protein: CASSYYGLDGANVLTF. The chain couples TRBV6-5 to TRBJ2-6; no reliable D call. The germline V gene encodes CDR1 MNHEY and CDR2 SVGAGI. This CDR3 region has 16 residues. The V and J ends lost 1 base and 3 bases respectively, with 10 bases between them.

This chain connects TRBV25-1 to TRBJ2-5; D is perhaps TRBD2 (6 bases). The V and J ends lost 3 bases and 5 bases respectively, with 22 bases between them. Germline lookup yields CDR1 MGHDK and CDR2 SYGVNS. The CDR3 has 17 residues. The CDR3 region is CASSDSGGLMIWETQYF. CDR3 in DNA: TGTGCCAGCAGTGATTCTGGGGGACTGATGATATGGGAGACCCAGTACTTC.

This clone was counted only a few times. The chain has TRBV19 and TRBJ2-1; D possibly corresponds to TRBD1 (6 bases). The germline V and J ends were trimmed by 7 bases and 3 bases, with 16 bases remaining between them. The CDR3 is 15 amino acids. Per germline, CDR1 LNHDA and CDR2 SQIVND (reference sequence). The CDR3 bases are TGTGCCAGTACACCGGGACATACACTCTACAATGAGCAGTTCTTC. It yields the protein CASTPGHTLYNEQFF.

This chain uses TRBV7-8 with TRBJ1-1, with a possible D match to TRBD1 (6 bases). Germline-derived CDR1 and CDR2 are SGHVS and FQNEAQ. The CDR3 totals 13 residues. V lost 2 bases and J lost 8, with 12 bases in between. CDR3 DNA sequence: TGTGCCAGCAGCTTACGGGGGGCGAGGGAAGCTTTCTTT. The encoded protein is CASSLRGAREAFF.

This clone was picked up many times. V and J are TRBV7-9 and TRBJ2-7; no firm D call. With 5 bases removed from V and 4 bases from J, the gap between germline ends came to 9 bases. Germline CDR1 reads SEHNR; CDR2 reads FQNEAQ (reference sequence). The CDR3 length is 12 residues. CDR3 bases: TGTGCCAGCAGCATAGGGTCTTACGAGCAGTACTTC. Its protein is CASSIGSYEQYF.

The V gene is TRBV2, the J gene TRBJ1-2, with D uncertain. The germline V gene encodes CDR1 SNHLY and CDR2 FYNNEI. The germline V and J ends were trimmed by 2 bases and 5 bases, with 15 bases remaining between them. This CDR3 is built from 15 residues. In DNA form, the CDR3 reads TGTGCCAGCAGTGAAAGGAGTTACGGGCGTTATGGCTACACCTTC. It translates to CASSERSYGRYGYTF.